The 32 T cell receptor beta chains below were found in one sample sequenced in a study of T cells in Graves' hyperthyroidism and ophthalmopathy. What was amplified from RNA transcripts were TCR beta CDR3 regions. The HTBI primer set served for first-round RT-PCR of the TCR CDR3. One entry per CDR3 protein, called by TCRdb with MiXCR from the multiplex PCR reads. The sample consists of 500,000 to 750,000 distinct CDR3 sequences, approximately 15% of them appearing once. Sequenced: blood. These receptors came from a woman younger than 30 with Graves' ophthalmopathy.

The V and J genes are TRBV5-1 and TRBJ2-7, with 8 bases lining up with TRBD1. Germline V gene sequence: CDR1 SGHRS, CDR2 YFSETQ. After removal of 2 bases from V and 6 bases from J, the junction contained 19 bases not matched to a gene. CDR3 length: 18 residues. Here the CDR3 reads CASSLRSRVRQGLGEQYF. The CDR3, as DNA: TGCGCCAGCAGCTTAAGAAGCAGAGTCAGACAGGGGCTAGGCGAGCAGTACTTC.

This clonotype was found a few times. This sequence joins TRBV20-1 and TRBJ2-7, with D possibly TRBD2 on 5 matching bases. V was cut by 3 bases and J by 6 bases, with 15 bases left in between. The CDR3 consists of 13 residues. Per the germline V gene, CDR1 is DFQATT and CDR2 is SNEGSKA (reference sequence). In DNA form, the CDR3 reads TGCAGTGCTAGCGGTCTAGCACGTGCCGAGCAGTACTTC. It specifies CSASGLARAEQYF.

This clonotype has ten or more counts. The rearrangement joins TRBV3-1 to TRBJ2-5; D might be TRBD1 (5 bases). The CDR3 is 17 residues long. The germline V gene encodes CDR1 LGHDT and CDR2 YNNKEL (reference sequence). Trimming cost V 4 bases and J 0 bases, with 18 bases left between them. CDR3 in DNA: TGTGCCAGCAGCCGAAATCTGGGGCTGCGGAACCAAGAGACCCAGTACTTC. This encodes CASSRNLGLRNQETQYF.

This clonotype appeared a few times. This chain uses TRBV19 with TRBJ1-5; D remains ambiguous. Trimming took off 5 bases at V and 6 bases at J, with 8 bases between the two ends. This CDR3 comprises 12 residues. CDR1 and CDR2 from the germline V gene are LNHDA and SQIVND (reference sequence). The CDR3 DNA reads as TGTGCCAGTAGTGACAAAAGTCAGCCCCAGCATTTT. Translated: CASSDKSQPQHF.

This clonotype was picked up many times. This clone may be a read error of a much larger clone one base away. The CDR3, as DNA: TGTGCCAGCAGCCAAAACAATGAGCAGTTCTTC. Protein product: CASSQNNEQFF. V gene TRBV7-6 combines with J gene TRBJ2-1, with D hard to call. CDR1 is SGHVS and CDR2 is FNYEAQ in the germline V gene. V gave up 5 bases and J gave up 5 bases, with 4 bases separating them. This CDR3 is 11 amino acids long.

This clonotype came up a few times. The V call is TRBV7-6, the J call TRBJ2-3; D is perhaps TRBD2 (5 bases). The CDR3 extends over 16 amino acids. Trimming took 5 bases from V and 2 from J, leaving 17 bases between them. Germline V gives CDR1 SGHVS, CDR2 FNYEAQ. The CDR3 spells CASSPPSSEATDTQYF. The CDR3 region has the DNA TGTGCCAGCAGCCCCCCCTCGTCGGAGGCCACAGATACGCAGTATTTT.

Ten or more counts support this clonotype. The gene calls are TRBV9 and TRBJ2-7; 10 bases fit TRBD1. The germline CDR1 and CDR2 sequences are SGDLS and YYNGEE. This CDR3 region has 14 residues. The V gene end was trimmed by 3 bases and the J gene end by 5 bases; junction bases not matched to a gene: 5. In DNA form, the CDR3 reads TGTGCCAGCAGCGAGGGGGACAGGGGTGACGAGCAGTACTTC. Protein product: CASSEGDRGDEQYF.

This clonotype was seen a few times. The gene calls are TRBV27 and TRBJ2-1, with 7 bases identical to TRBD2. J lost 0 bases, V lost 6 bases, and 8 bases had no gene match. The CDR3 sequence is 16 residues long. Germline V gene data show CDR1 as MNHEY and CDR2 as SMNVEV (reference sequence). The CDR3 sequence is CASSQRGGTSYNEQFF. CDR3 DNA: TGTGCCAGCAGCCAGCGGGGTGGGACCTCCTACAATGAGCAGTTCTTC.

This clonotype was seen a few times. The CDR3 reads CASSYRGGNQPQHF. In DNA, the CDR3 is TGTGCCAGCAGTTACAGGGGAGGCAATCAGCCCCAGCATTTT. The chain is built from TRBV6-6 and TRBJ1-5, with D perhaps matching TRBD1 (5 bases). The CDR3 runs to 14 residues. V was shortened by 2 bases and J by 2 bases, with 7 bases between the two germline ends. Germline CDR1 is MNHNY and CDR2 is SVGAGI (reference sequence).

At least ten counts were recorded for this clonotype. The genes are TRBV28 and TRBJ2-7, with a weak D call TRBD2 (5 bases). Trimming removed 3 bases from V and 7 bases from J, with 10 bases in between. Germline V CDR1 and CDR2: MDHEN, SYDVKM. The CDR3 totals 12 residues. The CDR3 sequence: CASSFPLGEQYF. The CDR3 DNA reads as TGTGCCAGCAGTTTTCCACTAGGGGAGCAGTACTTC.

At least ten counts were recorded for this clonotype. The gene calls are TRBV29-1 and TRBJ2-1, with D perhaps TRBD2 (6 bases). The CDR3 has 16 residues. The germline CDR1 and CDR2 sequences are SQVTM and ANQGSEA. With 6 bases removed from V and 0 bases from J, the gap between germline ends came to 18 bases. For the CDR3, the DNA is TGCAGCGTCGTGGGGGGATACACGAGCTCCTACAATGAGCAGTTCTTC. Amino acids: CSVVGGYTSSYNEQFF.

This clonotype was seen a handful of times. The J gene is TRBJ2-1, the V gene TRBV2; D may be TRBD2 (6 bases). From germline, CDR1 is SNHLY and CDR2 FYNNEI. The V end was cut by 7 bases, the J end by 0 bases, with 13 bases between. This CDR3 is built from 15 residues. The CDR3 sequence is CASITGTLSYNEQFF. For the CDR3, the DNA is TGTGCCAGCATCACGGGGACTCTCTCCTACAATGAGCAGTTCTTC.

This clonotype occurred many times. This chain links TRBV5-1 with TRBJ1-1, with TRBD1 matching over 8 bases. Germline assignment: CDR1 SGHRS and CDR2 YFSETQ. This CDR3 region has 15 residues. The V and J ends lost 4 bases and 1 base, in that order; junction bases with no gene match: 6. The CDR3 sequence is CASSLRTGRNTEAFF. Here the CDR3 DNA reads TGCGCCAGCAGCCTGCGGACAGGGAGGAACACTGAAGCTTTCTTT.

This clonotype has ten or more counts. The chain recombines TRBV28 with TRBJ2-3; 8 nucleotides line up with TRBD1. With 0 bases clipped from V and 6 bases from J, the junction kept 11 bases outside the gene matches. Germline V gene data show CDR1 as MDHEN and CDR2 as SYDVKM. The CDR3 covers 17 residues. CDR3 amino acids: CASSLWGGTGGGDTQYF. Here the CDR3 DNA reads TGTGCCAGCAGTTTATGGGGTGGGACAGGTGGTGGTGATACGCAGTATTTT.

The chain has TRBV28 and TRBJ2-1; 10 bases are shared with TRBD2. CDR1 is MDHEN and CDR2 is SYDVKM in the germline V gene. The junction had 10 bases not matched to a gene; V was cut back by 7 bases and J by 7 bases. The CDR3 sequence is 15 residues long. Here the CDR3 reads CASIPAGGPNNEQFF. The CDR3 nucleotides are TGTGCCAGCATCCCAGCGGGAGGGCCGAATAATGAGCAGTTCTTC.

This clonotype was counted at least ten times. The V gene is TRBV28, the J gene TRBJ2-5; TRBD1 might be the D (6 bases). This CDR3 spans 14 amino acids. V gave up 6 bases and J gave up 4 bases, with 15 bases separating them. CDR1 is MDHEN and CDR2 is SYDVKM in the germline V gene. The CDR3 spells CASRGRGPLETQYF. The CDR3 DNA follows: TGTGCCAGCAGGGGCAGGGGTCCCCTAGAGACCCAGTACTTC.

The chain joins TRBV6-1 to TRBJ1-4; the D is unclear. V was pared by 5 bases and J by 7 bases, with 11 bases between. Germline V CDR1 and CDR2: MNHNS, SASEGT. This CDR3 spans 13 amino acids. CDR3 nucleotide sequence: TGTGCCAGCAGTTATGTGGGTTCTGAAAAACTGTTTTTT. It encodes CASSYVGSEKLFF.

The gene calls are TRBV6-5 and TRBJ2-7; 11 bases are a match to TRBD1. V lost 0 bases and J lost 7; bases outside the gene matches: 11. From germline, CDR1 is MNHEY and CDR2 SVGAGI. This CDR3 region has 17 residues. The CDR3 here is CASSYSRHLDRGREQYF. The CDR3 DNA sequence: TGTGCCAGCAGTTACTCGAGACATCTGGACAGGGGGCGGGAGCAGTACTTC.

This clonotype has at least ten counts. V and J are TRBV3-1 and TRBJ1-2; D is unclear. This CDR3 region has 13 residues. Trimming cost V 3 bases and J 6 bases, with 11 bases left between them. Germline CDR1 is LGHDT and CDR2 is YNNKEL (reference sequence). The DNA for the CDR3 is TGTGCCAGCAGCCATACCTTCCGCAATGGCTACACCTTC. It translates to CASSHTFRNGYTF.

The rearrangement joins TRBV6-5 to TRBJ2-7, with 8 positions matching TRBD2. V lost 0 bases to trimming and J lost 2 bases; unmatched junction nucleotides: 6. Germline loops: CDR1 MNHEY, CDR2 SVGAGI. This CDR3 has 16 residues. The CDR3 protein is CASSYSIASGPYEQYF. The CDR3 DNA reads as TGTGCCAGCAGTTACTCGATCGCTAGCGGGCCCTACGAGCAGTACTTC.

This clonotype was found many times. The CDR3 protein is CASSYNRRTSGRVFDEQYF. CDR3 DNA: TGTGCCAGCAGTTACAACCGACGGACTAGCGGGAGGGTTTTCGACGAGCAGTACTTC. The chain links TRBV6-2 or TRBV6-3 to TRBJ2-7, with 15 bases identical to TRBD2. V dropped 2 bases and J dropped 5; count of bases not matched to a gene: 13. Germline V gives CDR1 MNHEY, CDR2 SVGEGT. The CDR3 length is 19 residues.

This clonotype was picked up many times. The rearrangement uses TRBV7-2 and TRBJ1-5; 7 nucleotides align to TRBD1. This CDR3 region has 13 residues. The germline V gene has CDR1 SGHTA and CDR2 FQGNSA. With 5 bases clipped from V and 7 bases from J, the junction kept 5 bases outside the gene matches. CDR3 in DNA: TGTGCCAGCAGCCCGGACAGGAGGCAGCCCCAGCATTTT. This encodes CASSPDRRQPQHF.

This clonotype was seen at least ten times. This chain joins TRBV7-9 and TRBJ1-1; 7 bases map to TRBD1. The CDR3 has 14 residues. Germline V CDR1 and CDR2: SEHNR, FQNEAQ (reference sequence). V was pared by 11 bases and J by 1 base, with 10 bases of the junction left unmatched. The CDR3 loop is CALLGGAWNTEAFF. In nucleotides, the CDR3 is TGTGCCCTCCTAGGGGGCGCGTGGAACACTGAAGCTTTCTTT.

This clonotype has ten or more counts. In nucleotides, the CDR3 is TGTGCCAGCAGCTTAGCGGTTCAATCAGGACTAGGATATAATGAGCAGTTCTTC. Encoded protein: CASSLAVQSGLGYNEQFF. The rearrangement joins TRBV7-8 to TRBJ2-1; TRBD2 matches 7 bases. From germline, CDR1 is SGHVS and CDR2 FQNEAQ. The V gene end was trimmed by 0 bases and the J gene end by 7 bases; junction bases not matched to a gene: 15. The CDR3 runs to 18 residues.

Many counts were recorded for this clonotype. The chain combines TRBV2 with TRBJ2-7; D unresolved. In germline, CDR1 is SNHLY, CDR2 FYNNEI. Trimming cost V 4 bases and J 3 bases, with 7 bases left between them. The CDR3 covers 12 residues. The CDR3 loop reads CASSADGYEQYF. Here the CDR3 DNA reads TGTGCCAGCAGTGCCGACGGCTACGAGCAGTACTTC. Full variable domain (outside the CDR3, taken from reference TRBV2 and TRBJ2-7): EPEVTQTPSHQVTQMGQEVILRCVPISNHLYFYWYRQILGQKVEFLVSFYNNEISEKSEIFDDQFSVERPDGSNFTLKIRSTKLEDSAMYFCASSADGYEQYFGPGTRLTVT.

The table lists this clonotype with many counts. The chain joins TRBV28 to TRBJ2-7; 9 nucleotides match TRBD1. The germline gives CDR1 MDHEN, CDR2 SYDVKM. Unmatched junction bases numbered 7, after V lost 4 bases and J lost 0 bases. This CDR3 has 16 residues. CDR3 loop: CASSSGTGGASYEQYF. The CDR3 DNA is TGTGCCAGCAGTTCCGGTACAGGGGGCGCCTCCTACGAGCAGTACTTC.

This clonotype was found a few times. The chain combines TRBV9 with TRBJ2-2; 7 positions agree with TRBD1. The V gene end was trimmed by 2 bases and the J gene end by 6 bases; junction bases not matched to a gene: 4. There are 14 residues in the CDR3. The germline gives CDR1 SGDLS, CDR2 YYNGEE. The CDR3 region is CASSVTQGAGELFF. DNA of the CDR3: TGTGCCAGCAGCGTCACGCAGGGGGCCGGGGAGCTGTTTTTT.

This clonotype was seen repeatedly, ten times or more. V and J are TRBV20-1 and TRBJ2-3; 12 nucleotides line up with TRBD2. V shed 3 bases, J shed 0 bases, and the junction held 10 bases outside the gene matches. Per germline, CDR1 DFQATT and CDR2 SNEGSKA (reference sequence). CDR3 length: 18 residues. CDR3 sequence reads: CSARTSGRGISSTDTQYF. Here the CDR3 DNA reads TGCAGTGCTAGGACTAGCGGGAGAGGGATTTCTAGCACAGATACGCAGTATTTT.

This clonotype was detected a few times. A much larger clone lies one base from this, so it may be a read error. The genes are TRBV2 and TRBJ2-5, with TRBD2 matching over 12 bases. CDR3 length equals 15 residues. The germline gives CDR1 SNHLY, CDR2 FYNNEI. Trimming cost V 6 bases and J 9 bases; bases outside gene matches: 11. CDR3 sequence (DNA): TGTGCCAGCAGCCTACTAGCGGGAGGTGGGGAGGCCCAGTACTTC. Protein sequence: CASSLLAGGGEAQYF.

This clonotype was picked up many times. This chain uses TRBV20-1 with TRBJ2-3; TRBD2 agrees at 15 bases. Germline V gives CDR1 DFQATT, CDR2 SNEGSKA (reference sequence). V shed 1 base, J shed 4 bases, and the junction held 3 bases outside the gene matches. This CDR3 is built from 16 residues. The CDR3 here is CSARGTSGRGADTQYF. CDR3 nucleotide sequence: TGCAGTGCTAGAGGGACTAGCGGGAGGGGGGCAGATACGCAGTATTTT.

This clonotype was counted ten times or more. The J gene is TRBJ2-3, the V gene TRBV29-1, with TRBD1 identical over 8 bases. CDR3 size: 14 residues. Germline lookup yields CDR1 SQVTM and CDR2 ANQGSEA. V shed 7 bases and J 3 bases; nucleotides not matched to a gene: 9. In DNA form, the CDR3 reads TGCAGCGATCTGGACAGGGCGTGGACAGATACGCAGTATTTT. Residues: CSDLDRAWTDTQYF.

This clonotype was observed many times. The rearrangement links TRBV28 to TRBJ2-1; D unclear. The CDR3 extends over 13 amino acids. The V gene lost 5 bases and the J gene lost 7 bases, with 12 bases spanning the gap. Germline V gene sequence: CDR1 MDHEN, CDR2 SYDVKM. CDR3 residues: CASSPPGRNEQFF. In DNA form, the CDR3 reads TGTGCCAGCAGTCCCCCCGGGCGTAATGAGCAGTTCTTC.